Listed here are 6 T cell receptor beta chains from one sample, sequenced in a study of neurological immune-mediated disorders. From the 5' RACE reads, TCRdb called clonotypes with MiXCR, one entry per CDR3 protein. The sample includes 84,000 or so distinct CDR3 sequences, 3.5% to 4.5% of them seen just once. The time point denotes: longitudinal time-point 3. The specimen sequenced was PBMCs. The origin of the receptors is a woman aged 60-70 years with multiple sclerosis.

This clonotype has ten or more counts. The V and J genes are TRBV28 and TRBJ1-5; D gene unclear. The germline V gene has CDR1 MDHEN and CDR2 SYDVKM. The V and J ends lost 2 bases and 4 bases respectively, with 6 bases between them. This CDR3 is 13 amino acids long. DNA of the CDR3: TGTGCCAGCAGTTTAAGGTTTAATCAGCCCCAGCATTTT. Its translation: CASSLRFNQPQHF.

This clonotype was counted at least ten times. The chain has TRBV20-1 and TRBJ1-5, with D uncertain. The CDR3 covers 14 residues. V lost 1 base and J lost 0, with 7 bases in between. Germline CDR1 and CDR2: DFQATT and SNEGSKA (reference sequence). The CDR3 DNA reads TGCAGTGCTAGAGCTGGAAATAGCAATCAGCCCCAGCATTTT. Amino acids: CSARAGNSNQPQHF.

This clonotype appeared many times. V gene TRBV4-2 combines with J gene TRBJ2-5; the D call may be TRBD1 or TRBD2 (6 bases each). Trimming took off 5 bases at V and 0 bases at J, with 16 bases between the two ends. Germline V lookup: CDR1 LGHNA, CDR2 YNFKEQ. This CDR3 spans 16 amino acids. The CDR3 protein is CASSESPGAYQETQYF. For the CDR3, the DNA is TGTGCCAGCAGCGAATCCCCGGGGGCGTACCAAGAGACCCAGTACTTC.

This clonotype was counted at least ten times. V and J are TRBV20-1 and TRBJ1-4, with D uncertain. Deletions cut 4 bases from V and 4 bases from J, with 13 bases between. Germline assignment: CDR1 DFQATT and CDR2 SNEGSKA (reference sequence). This CDR3 region has 14 residues. The CDR3 sequence: CSATPAQYNEKLFF. CDR3 DNA: TGCAGTGCTACCCCGGCGCAATATAATGAAAAACTGTTTTTT.

In its sample, this clonotype was seen a few times. The J gene is TRBJ1-2, the V gene TRBV6-1; 9 bases align to TRBD1. V dropped 5 bases and J dropped 6; count of bases not matched to a gene: 10. The CDR3 runs 15 residues. The germline gives CDR1 MNHNS, CDR2 SASEGT. This CDR3 reads CASSTTRDRANGYTF. As DNA, the CDR3 is TGTGCCAGCAGTACCACCCGGGACAGGGCCAATGGCTACACCTTC.

This clonotype was seen many times. CDR3 region: CASRQDSLYNSPLHF. For the CDR3, the DNA is TGTGCCAGCAGGCAGGACAGCCTTTATAATTCACCCCTCCACTTT. The V gene is TRBV3-1, the J gene TRBJ1-6; a weak D match, TRBD1 (6 bases). Germline V gene lookup returns CDR1 LGHDT and CDR2 YNNKEL (reference sequence). Deletions cut 6 bases from V and 4 bases from J, with 13 bases between. CDR3 length: 15 residues.